This note documents a single T cell receptor beta chain sequence. Its target is not known. The data originate from a study of cytomegalovirus exposure and HLA in healthy donors. Germline CDR1 and CDR2: MDHEN and SYDVKM. Trimming shortened V by 5 bases and J by 0 bases, and 14 bases separated the two germline ends. The CDR3 consists of 16 residues. Regarding the study as a whole: In an earlier analysis, in about 530 donors, most V segments appeared productive either ~90% or ~30% of the time.

The primer mix had 60 Vbeta and 13 Jbeta primers. Produced via immunoSEQ multiplex PCR; TCRdb's table is partial and in-frame only. Of about 180,000 clones listed, around 74% are singletons. Sequencing used PBMCs. This receptor was identified in a male donor in good health and CMV-seronegative. The V and J genes are TRBV28 and TRBJ1-3; no reliable D call. CDR3 loop: CASSTLVYSSGNTIYF. CDR3 coding DNA: TGTGCCAGCAGTACCCTAGTCTACTCCTCTGGAAACACCATATATTTT.